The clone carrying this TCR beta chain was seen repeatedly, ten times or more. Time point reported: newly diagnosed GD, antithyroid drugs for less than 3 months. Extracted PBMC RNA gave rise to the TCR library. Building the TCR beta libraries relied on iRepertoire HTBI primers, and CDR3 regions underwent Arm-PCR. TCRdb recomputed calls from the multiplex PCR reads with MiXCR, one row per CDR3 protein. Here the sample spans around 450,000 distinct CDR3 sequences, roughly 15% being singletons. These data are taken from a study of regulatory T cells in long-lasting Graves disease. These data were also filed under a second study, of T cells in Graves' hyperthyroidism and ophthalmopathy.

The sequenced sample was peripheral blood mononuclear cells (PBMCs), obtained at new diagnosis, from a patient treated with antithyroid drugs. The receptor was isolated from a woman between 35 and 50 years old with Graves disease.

The CDR3, as DNA: TGTGCCAGACAATGGGGCACTGAAGCTTTCTTT. Amino acid sequence: CARQWGTEAFF. The rearrangement uses TRBV2 and TRBJ1-1, with D unresolved. V lost 9 bases and J 4 bases, leaving 9 bases between the germline ends. The CDR3 contains 11 residues. Looked up from germline, CDR1 is SNHLY and CDR2 is FYNNEI.